These T cell receptor beta chains were read from a single sample in a study of T cells in Graves' hyperthyroidism and ophthalmopathy. TCRdb used MiXCR to reprocess the multiplex PCR reads, holding one entry per CDR3 protein. In the table there are hundreds of thousands of distinct CDR3 sequences, over 15% of which are singletons. The source material was blood. The source is a woman aged 60-70 years with Graves' ophthalmopathy. CDR3s include the opening cysteine and the closing phenylalanine or tryptophan. A D gene is named only where the DNA matches it firmly. Expanded clones are given a class, and other clones once, few, many or no size at all.

CDR3nt | CDR3aa | d_gene | j_gene | v_gene | abundance
TGCGCCAGCACCCCTCCGGGAACGAACACCGGGGAGCTGTTTTTT | CASTPPGTNTGELFF | - | TRBJ2-2 | TRBV5-1 | many
TGCAGTGCTGGCCCGGGACTGGAAGAGACCCAGTACTTC | CSAGPGLEETQYF | - | TRBJ2-5 | TRBV20-1 | -
TGCGCCAGCAGAAATCCGGGACAGGGGCCCAACGAGCAGTACTTC | CASRNPGQGPNEQYF | TRBD1 | TRBJ2-7 | TRBV5-1 | many
TGCAGTGCTGATGGACAGGCGCAAGATACGCAGTATTTT | CSADGQAQDTQYF | TRBD1 | TRBJ2-3 | TRBV20-1 | many
TGCAGTGCTAGGGGGTGGGACTGGACCTACGAGCAGTACTTC | CSARGWDWTYEQYF | - | TRBJ2-7 | TRBV20-1 | many
TGTGCCAGCAGTTTTTCAGATGGAGTTAGCACAGATACGCAGTATTTT | CASSFSDGVSTDTQYF | - | TRBJ2-3 | TRBV28 | many
TGCAGTGCTAGACTAGCCCATGAGCAGTTCTTC | CSARLAHEQFF | - | TRBJ2-1 | TRBV20-1 | -
TGTGCCAGCAGTAGACCCGGGACAGGGATCGTTGAGCAGTACTTC | CASSRPGTGIVEQYF | TRBD1 | TRBJ2-7 | TRBV28 | many
TGTGCCAGCAGCCTAGGGGGGACAGGGGTGGGTGAGCAGTTCTTC | CASSLGGTGVGEQFF | TRBD1 | TRBJ2-1 | TRBV11-2 | many
TGTGCCAGCGGGGAAGAGACCCAGTACTTC | CASGEETQYF | - | TRBJ2-5 | TRBV12-3/TRBV12-4 | many
TGTGCCAGCAGTTTATCGATCGGTAGAGCTGAAGCTTTCTTT | CASSLSIGRAEAFF | - | TRBJ1-1 | TRBV27 | many
TGTGCCAGCAGTTTCCCCTCCTTACACATTCAGTACTTC | CASSFPSLHIQYF | - | TRBJ2-4 | TRBV28 | many
TGCAGTGCTCAGACAGGGGACGAGCAGTACTTC | CSAQTGDEQYF | TRBD1 | TRBJ2-7 | TRBV20-1 | -
TGCGCCAGCAGCCAAGGGCGGGCCCCTTACTATGGCTACACCTTC | CASSQGRAPYYGYTF | - | TRBJ1-2 | TRBV4-3 | -
TGTGCCAGTAGTATCAACGGGGCCGGGACAGGGCAAGATACGCAGTATTTT | CASSINGAGTGQDTQYF | TRBD1 | TRBJ2-3 | TRBV19 | -
TGTGCCAGCATTCGCTCAGTTTCAGTACAGGGCTACACCTTC | CASIRSVSVQGYTF | - | TRBJ1-2 | TRBV12-3/TRBV12-4 | many
TGTGCCAGCAGCCAAGCAGCAGGCATCCCCTTTAGGGCCCAGTACTTC | CASSQAAGIPFRAQYF | - | TRBJ2-5 | TRBV14 | -
TGCGCCAGCAGCCAAGGCCGGGACGGTCTCATCTTTTCTGGCTACACCTTC | CASSQGRDGLIFSGYTF | - | TRBJ1-2 | TRBV4-3 | -
TGCGCCAGCAGCTCAGACAGGCTGGTGGAGACCCAGTACTTC | CASSSDRLVETQYF | - | TRBJ2-5 | TRBV5-1 | -
TGTGCCAGCAGCTTAGGACGGGGGGGAAGGTCAGATACGCAGTATTTT | CASSLGRGGRSDTQYF | TRBD2 | TRBJ2-3 | TRBV7-2 | many
TGTGCCAGCAGTGGATACAGGGGGCGGGTCACTGAAGCTTTCTTT | CASSGYRGRVTEAFF | TRBD1 | TRBJ1-1 | TRBV6-1 | many
TGCGCCAGCAGCCCGCCGGGACTAGCGGGATCAGGGGAGCAGTTCTTC | CASSPPGLAGSGEQFF | TRBD2 | TRBJ2-1 | TRBV5-1 | -
TGTGCCAGCAGAGAACGGACAACCACAGATACGCAGTATTTT | CASRERTTTDTQYF | - | TRBJ2-3 | TRBV6-1 | many
TGCAGTGCTAGGTTCCCTGGGGGGCGTCCTGAAGCTTTCTTT | CSARFPGGRPEAFF | - | TRBJ1-1 | TRBV20-1 | many
TGTGCCAGTACTCGACGCGGGGCGGACTATGGCTACACCTTC | CASTRRGADYGYTF | - | TRBJ1-2 | TRBV19 | few
TGTGCCAGCAGAAGACAGGGTGTGGAGACCCAGTACTTC | CASRRQGVETQYF | TRBD1 | TRBJ2-5 | TRBV6-1 | many
TGTGCCAGCAGCCGATGGACTAGCGGGGGGAATGAGCAGTACTTC | CASSRWTSGGNEQYF | TRBD2 | TRBJ2-7 | TRBV3-1 | many
TGTGCCAGCAGCTCCGGGGACCTCCTGGGAAAAGAGACCCAGTACTTC | CASSSGDLLGKETQYF | - | TRBJ2-5 | TRBV9 | many
TGTGCCAGCAGCGTAGGAGTACAGGGGAATGAGCAGTTCTTC | CASSVGVQGNEQFF | TRBD1 | TRBJ2-1 | TRBV9 | few
TGTGCCAGCGGGGCTAGCGGAACCTACGAGCAGTACTTC | CASGASGTYEQYF | TRBD2 | TRBJ2-7 | TRBV12-3/TRBV12-4 | many
TGCGCCAGCTTTGGGAGACTCGGCGAGCAGTACTTC | CASFGRLGEQYF | - | TRBJ2-7 | TRBV5-1 | -